One sample yielded the 20 T cell receptor beta chains listed below, sequenced in a study of blood T cells in healthy people across ages. A second PCR of 7 to 11 cycles used a sample-barcoded 5' primer and a J-beta primer mix. One entry per CDR3 protein results from TCRdb running MiXCR on the 5' RACE reads. The sample consists of roughly 900,000 distinct CDR3 sequences, 48% of them appearing once. Sequencing was carried out using blood. These receptors were obtained from a man aged 25-40 years in good health.

This clonotype was counted only a few times. This chain uses TRBV12-3 or TRBV12-4 with TRBJ1-4, with D unclear. The CDR3 is made up of 15 amino acids. V lost 4 bases, J lost 1 base, and 10 bases lay in between. The CDR3: CASSSSGGTNEKLFF. The CDR3 nucleotides read TGTGCCAGCAGTTCCAGCGGAGGAACTAATGAAAAACTGTTTTTT.

The genes are TRBV6-2 or TRBV6-3 and TRBJ2-5; tentative D call: TRBD1 (5 bases). The CDR3 consists of 11 residues. V dropped 8 bases and J dropped 3 bases, with 7 bases sitting between them. The V gene's germline CDR1 is MNHEY and CDR2 SVGEGT. In DNA, the CDR3 is TGTGCCAGCGGGGCTGAAGAGACCCAGTACTTC. The encoded protein is CASGAEETQYF.

This clonotype was detected only a few times. The chain has TRBV6-5 and TRBJ1-1; 7 positions agree with TRBD1. The CDR3 consists of 13 residues. CDR1 is MNHEY and CDR2 is SVGAGI in the germline V gene. The V and J ends lost 6 bases and 3 bases, in that order; junction bases with no gene match: 4. In nucleotides, the CDR3 is TGTGCCAGCAGGAGAGGGGGCTACACTGAAGCTTTCTTT. This translates into CASRRGGYTEAFF.

The chain couples TRBV5-5 to TRBJ1-1; weak D call: TRBD1 (6 bases). CDR3 length equals 15 residues. V was pared by 4 bases and J by 7 bases, with 20 bases between. Germline CDR1 reads SGHKS; CDR2 reads YYEKEE (reference sequence). The DNA for the CDR3 is TGTGCCAGCAGCGTGGCGGAGGGCAGGGGTAATGAAGCTTTCTTT. It translates to CASSVAEGRGNEAFF.

This clonotype was seen a few times. This rearrangement joins TRBV7-3 to TRBJ2-6; D is unclear. The CDR3 loop spans 15 amino acids. Germline V gene data show CDR1 as SGHTA and CDR2 as FQGTGA. V shed 0 bases and J shed 0 bases, with 3 bases lying between them. CDR3 bases: TGTGCCAGCAGCTTAACGCGCTCTGGGGCCAACGTCCTGACTTTC. Encoded protein: CASSLTRSGANVLTF.

The J gene is TRBJ2-6, the V gene TRBV20-1, with a possible D match to TRBD1 (5 bases). Trimming left V 1 base short and J 2 bases short, with 9 bases between. CDR1 and CDR2 (germline): DFQATT, SNEGSKA (reference sequence). The CDR3 runs 15 residues. This CDR3 reads CSARAGSTGANVLTF. CDR3 DNA: TGCAGTGCTAGAGCAGGGTCCACTGGGGCCAACGTCCTGACTTTC.

In this sample, this clonotype turned up a few times. This chain joins TRBV10-3 and TRBJ2-5, with TRBD1 as a possible D gene (7 bases). The length of the CDR3 is 14 residues. The ends were cut back, 6 bases at V and 1 base at J, with 12 bases in the middle. CDR1 is ENHRY and CDR2 is SYGVKD in the germline V gene. CDR3 sequence (DNA): TGTGCCATCAGCGGAGGGACAGTCCAAGAGACCCAGTACTTC. Residues: CAISGGTVQETQYF.

A note on this clonotype: A much larger clone sits a single nucleotide away, making a read error possible. The chain uses TRBV20-1 and TRBJ1-1, with D tentatively TRBD1 (5 bases). The CDR3 runs 14 residues. Germline CDR1 reads DFQATT; CDR2 reads SNEGSKA (reference sequence). CDR3 protein: CSVRKARAKGEAFF. DNA for the CDR3: TGCAGTGTTAGAAAGGCCAGGGCTAAGGGTGAAGCTTTCTTT.

The chain joins TRBV5-6 to TRBJ2-6, with D unclear. The CDR3 runs to 14 residues. Trimming left V 0 bases short and J 4 bases short, with 5 bases between. The germline V gene encodes CDR1 SGHDT and CDR2 YYEEEE. The CDR3 loop is CASSLGLGANVLTF. In nucleotides, the CDR3 is TGTGCCAGCAGCTTGGGCTTGGGGGCCAACGTCCTGACTTTC.

The chain links TRBV28 to TRBJ2-7; D gene ambiguous. The CDR3 is 14 amino acids. Germline CDR1 reads MDHEN; CDR2 reads SYDVKM. V was trimmed by 5 bases and J by 2 bases, leaving 13 bases between them. In nucleotides, the CDR3 is TGTGCCAGCAGTGTAGCCAGGCGAACCTACGAGCAGTACTTC. As protein: CASSVARRTYEQYF.

In this sample, this clonotype turned up a few times. CDR3 DNA sequence: TGCAGTGCTAGGGACAGGGTTAGCACCTTC. Its protein is CSARDRVSTF. The chain uses TRBV20-1 and TRBJ1-2; 8 nucleotides line up with TRBD1. In germline, CDR1 is DFQATT, CDR2 SNEGSKA (reference sequence). The junction had 4 bases not matched to a gene; V was cut back by 3 bases and J by 13 bases. This CDR3 has 10 amino acids.

Only a few counts were recorded for this clonotype. The chain couples TRBV18 to TRBJ2-5; no reliable D call. V was pared by 3 bases and J by 4 bases, with 3 bases between. Germline CDR1 and CDR2: KGHSH and LQKENI. The CDR3 spans 11 residues. The CDR3 loop reads CASSPTETQYF. The DNA for the CDR3 is TGTGCCAGCTCACCGACAGAGACCCAGTACTTC.

This clonotype has only one observation. The chain carries TRBV5-6 and TRBJ2-1; D gene ambiguous. This CDR3 comprises 13 residues. V lost 0 bases and J lost 10, with 11 bases in between. Germline V gene data show CDR1 as SGHDT and CDR2 as YYEEEE. The CDR3 nucleotides read TGTGCCAGCAGCTTGGCCTATGGTCAGGAGCAGTTCTTC. Protein: CASSLAYGQEQFF.

This clonotype was found a few times. The chain couples TRBV4-1 to TRBJ2-3, with D maybe TRBD1 (5 bases). Germline V gives CDR1 MGHRA, CDR2 YSYEKL. V was pared by 2 bases and J by 2 bases, with 8 bases between. The CDR3 contains 14 residues. This chain's CDR3 is CASSQQTDTDTQYF. The CDR3 nucleotides are TGCGCCAGCAGCCAACAGACAGACACAGATACGCAGTATTTT.

V and J are TRBV4-2 and TRBJ2-3; D unclear. Germline V gene data show CDR1 as LGHNA and CDR2 as YNFKEQ. This CDR3 comprises 12 residues. With 0 bases removed from V and 11 bases from J, the gap between germline ends came to 9 bases. The CDR3 protein is CASSQDGSLQYF. The CDR3 DNA follows: TGTGCCAGCAGCCAAGATGGCTCTTTGCAGTATTTT.

The rearrangement joins TRBV29-1 to TRBJ1-4; D is uncertain. CDR1 is SQVTM, CDR2 ANQGSEA, per germline. CDR3 size: 17 residues. V lost 5 bases to trimming and J lost 1 base, with 20 bases between them. The CDR3 reads CSVTDSTAVVTNEKLFF. CDR3 bases: TGCAGCGTTACCGATAGTACCGCAGTAGTAACTAATGAAAAACTGTTTTTT. The full variable domain, with the rest looked up from reference TRBV29-1 and TRBJ1-4, is SAVISQKPSRDICQRGTSLTIQCQVDSQVTMMFWYRQQPGQSLTLIATANQGSEATYESGFVIDKFPISRPNLTFSTLTVSNMSPEDSSIYLCSVTDSTAVVTNEKLFFGSGTQLSVL.

This chain links TRBV10-3 with TRBJ1-6, with a tentative D call TRBD1 (5 bases). The CDR3 is 15 residues long. Trimming stripped 8 bases from V and 7 bases from J, with 18 bases between. Germline V lookup: CDR1 ENHRY, CDR2 SYGVKD. In DNA, the CDR3 is TGTGCCATCCGACAGTCCCTAGCGGAAAATTCACCCCTCCACTTT. Translating it yields CAIRQSLAENSPLHF.

This clonotype has only a few counts. The chain uses TRBV7-2 and TRBJ2-3; 10 positions agree with TRBD2. Germline-derived CDR1 and CDR2 are SGHTA and FQGNSA. V was clipped by 3 bases and J by 3 bases; unmatched bases: 3. The CDR3 runs 15 residues. Here the CDR3 DNA reads TGTGCCAGCAGCTTTCCTAGCGGGGGTACAGATACGCAGTATTTT. Protein product: CASSFPSGGTDTQYF.

This clonotype appeared a few times. The chain couples TRBV6-6 to TRBJ2-7, with 9 positions matching TRBD1. V lost 10 bases, J lost 5 bases, and 6 bases stayed unmatched. This CDR3 has 12 residues. Germline V gene data show CDR1 as MNHNY and CDR2 as SVGAGI (reference sequence). The CDR3 region has the DNA TGTGCCATCGCGGGACAGGGCAACGAGCAGTACTTC. Protein product: CAIAGQGNEQYF.

This clonotype was seen many times. V gene TRBV5-1 combines with J gene TRBJ2-2; weak D call: TRBD1 (6 bases). Germline CDR1 SGHRS, CDR2 YFSETQ. Trimming pared 4 bases from V and 3 bases from J, leaving 16 bases between. The CDR3 is 16 residues long. The CDR3 coding sequence is TGCGCCAGCAGCCTATCTCGGCCAGGGGACACCGGGGAGCTGTTTTTT. It yields the protein CASSLSRPGDTGELFF.